Sequencing of this T cell receptor beta chain was carried out in a study of blood T cell repertoires in COVID-19. On the study more broadly: The origin of the acute and convalescent COVID-19 samples was the United States, Italy and Spain.

The protocol was immunoSEQ multiplex PCR, while the TCRdb copy is restricted to in-frame clones and leaves out a portion. The table lists about 220,000 clones, under 90% of them singletons. Source material: PBMCs or T cells enriched from blood (not recorded which). The clonotype comes from a woman aged 45-60 years who had been exposed to COVID-19.

Here the CDR3 DNA reads TGTGCCAGCTCTGCCCACCAGATAAGGGGGCAAGCTTTCTTT. Its translation is CASSAHQIRGQAFF. The rearrangement uses TRBV6-5 and TRBJ1-1; 7 bases are shared with TRBD1. CDR3 length equals 14 residues. Per the germline V gene, CDR1 is MNHEY and CDR2 is SVGAGI. Trimming at V came to 8 bases and at J to 9 bases, leaving 15 bases not matched to a gene.